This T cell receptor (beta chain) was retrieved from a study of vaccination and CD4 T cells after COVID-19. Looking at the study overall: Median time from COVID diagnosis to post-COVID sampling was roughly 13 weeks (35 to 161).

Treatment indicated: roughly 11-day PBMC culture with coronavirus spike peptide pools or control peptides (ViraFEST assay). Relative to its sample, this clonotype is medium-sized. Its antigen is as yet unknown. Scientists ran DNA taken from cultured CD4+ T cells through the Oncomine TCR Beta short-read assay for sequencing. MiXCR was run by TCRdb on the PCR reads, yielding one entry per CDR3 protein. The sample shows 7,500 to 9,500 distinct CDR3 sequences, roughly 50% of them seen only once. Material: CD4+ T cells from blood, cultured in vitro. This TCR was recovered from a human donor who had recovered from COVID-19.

The CDR3 nucleotides read TGTGCCAGCAGTGGACGGACAGAGAATAGCAATCAGCCCCAGCATTTT. This codes for CASSGRTENSNQPQHF. This sequence joins TRBV6-1 and TRBJ1-5; perhaps TRBD1 as D (6 bases). This CDR3 spans 16 amino acids. Deletions cut 4 bases from V and 0 bases from J, with 13 bases between. Germline CDR1 MNHNS, CDR2 SASEGT.